The next 26 T cell receptor beta chains were all read from a single sample in a study of a mutant IDH1 vaccine in newly diagnosed glioma. Here immunoSEQ multiplex PCR was the method, and the copy in TCRdb shows in-frame clones only, minus some. The data show fewer than 55,000 clones, with roughly 61% seen just once and 4% to 6% held by the top ten. Time point specified: week 47, end of study. The study gave 300 ug of mutant IDH1 20-mer peptide per vaccine dose, with topical imiquimod. For these TCRs, the target antigens are not known. Specimen: peripheral blood mononuclear cells (PBMCs), collected from a glioma patient whose treatment included an IDH1 peptide vaccine. These receptor sequences come from a man between 40 and 49 years old with glioma. Some clones in this sample may be carry-over from other donors' samples.

The CDR3 spells CASTQLGSTPPGYTF. DNA of the CDR3: TGTGCCAGTACCCAACTCGGTTCCACCCCGCCTGGCTACACCTTC. The rearrangement uses TRBV19 and TRBJ1-2; no clear D gene. Trimming removed 7 bases at V and 7 bases at J, with 22 bases between. This CDR3 contains 15 residues. CDR1 LNHDA and CDR2 SQIVND come from the germline V gene (reference sequence). Looking up the rest from reference TRBV19 and TRBJ1-2 gives the full variable domain: DGGITQSPKYLFRKEGQNVTLSCEQNLNHDAMYWYRQDPGQGLRLIYYSQIVNDFQKGDIAEGYSVSREKKESFPLTVTSAQKNPTAFYLCASTQLGSTPPGYTFGSGTRLTVV.

This clone was seen once. The J gene is TRBJ2-2, the V gene TRBV6-6; D is unresolved. Trimming took 0 bases from V and 4 from J, leaving 6 bases between them. The CDR3 covers 14 residues. Germline V gives CDR1 MNHNY, CDR2 SVGAGI (reference sequence). Here the CDR3 DNA reads TGTGCCAGCAGTTACTCGTTAAGCACCGGGGAGCTGTTTTTT. Its protein product is CASSYSLSTGELFF.

The rearrangement uses TRBV29-1 and TRBJ1-2; D remains unclear. Germline CDR1 reads SQVTM; CDR2 reads ANQGSEA. Trimming left V 3 bases short and J 0 bases short, with 11 bases between. This CDR3 has 14 residues. CDR3 loop: CSVEQALSNYGYTF. DNA for the CDR3: TGCAGCGTTGAGCAGGCCCTCTCTAACTATGGCTACACCTTC.

The J gene is TRBJ2-7, the V gene TRBV5-1; 9 bases line up with TRBD1. Germline loops: CDR1 SGHRS, CDR2 YFSETQ. The CDR3 consists of 14 residues. The V and J ends lost 2 bases and 6 bases, in that order; junction bases with no gene match: 6. Here the CDR3 reads CASSFRDREGEQYF. The CDR3 region has the DNA TGCGCCAGCAGCTTCCGGGACAGGGAAGGCGAGCAGTACTTC.

The chain combines TRBV29-1 with TRBJ2-3; 9 bases map to TRBD2. Germline lookup yields CDR1 SQVTM and CDR2 ANQGSEA. J lost 2 bases, V lost 0 bases, and 3 bases had no gene match. The CDR3 length is 15 residues. In DNA form, the CDR3 reads TGCAGCGTTGAAGATCAGCGGGGGGCCACAGATACGCAGTATTTT. Translating gives CSVEDQRGATDTQYF.

Here the CDR3 reads CASSRSGSENTEAFF. For the CDR3, the DNA is TGCGCCAGCAGCAGATCGGGCTCCGAGAACACTGAAGCTTTCTTT. The chain is built from TRBV5-1 and TRBJ1-1; no clear D gene. The ends were cut back, 4 bases at V and 1 base at J, with 14 bases in the middle. The CDR3 spans 15 residues. Looked up from germline, CDR1 is SGHRS and CDR2 is YFSETQ. The full variable domain, rest sourced from reference TRBV5-1 and TRBJ1-1, is KAGVTQTPRYLIKTRGQQVTLSCSPISGHRSVSWYQQTPGQGLQFLFEYFSETQRNKGNFPGRFSGRQFSNSRSEMNVSTLELGDSALYLCASSRSGSENTEAFFGQGTRLTVV.

The CDR3, as DNA: TGTGCCAGCAGTGAAGCTGGGCGGGGGGGGGTGAACACCGGGGAGCTGTTTTTT. Translating it yields CASSEAGRGGVNTGELFF. The V gene is TRBV6-1, the J gene TRBJ2-2, with 9 nucleotides matching TRBD2. CDR3 length: 18 amino acids. Trimming took 0 bases from V and 1 from J; bases not matched to a gene: 6. CDR1 is MNHNS, CDR2 SASEGT, per germline.

This clone was picked up one time. V gene TRBV5-1 combines with J gene TRBJ1-6; TRBD1 aligns across 9 bases. The CDR3 extends over 15 amino acids. Germline assignment: CDR1 SGHRS and CDR2 YFSETQ. V was pared by 0 bases and J by 8 bases, with 3 bases of the junction left unmatched. The CDR3 region has the DNA TGCGCCAGCAGCTTGGCACAGGGGGCCGATTCACCCCTCCACTTT. It encodes CASSLAQGADSPLHF.

The chain joins TRBV2 to TRBJ2-7; D gene unclear. Trimming took 6 bases from V and 3 from J, leaving 6 bases between them. The CDR3 contains 11 residues. Germline CDR1 SNHLY, CDR2 FYNNEI. The CDR3 nucleotides read TGTGCCAGCAGACGGGTCTACGAGCAGTACTTC. Translation gives CASRRVYEQYF.

The CDR3 here is CSVEETGTSYEQYF. The CDR3 DNA sequence: TGCAGCGTTGAAGAGACAGGGACCTCCTACGAGCAGTACTTC. This chain links TRBV29-1 with TRBJ2-7, with 7 bases aligning to TRBD1. Trimming at V came to 0 bases and at J to 0 bases, leaving 2 bases not matched to a gene. Germline V gives CDR1 SQVTM, CDR2 ANQGSEA. This CDR3 region has 14 residues.

This clone was detected once. The chain's CDR3 is CASSPPGERQETQYF. CDR3 in DNA: TGTGCCAGCTCACCCCCCGGGGAGCGACAAGAGACCCAGTACTTC. The chain has TRBV18 and TRBJ2-5, with D maybe TRBD2 (5 bases). The CDR3 has 15 amino acids. Germline V gives CDR1 KGHSH, CDR2 LQKENI. V lost 3 bases and J lost 2, with 13 bases in between.

This clone appeared a single time. The J gene is TRBJ2-2, the V gene TRBV7-2, with 9 bases aligning to TRBD1. V gave up 4 bases and J gave up 6 bases; unmatched junction bases: 6. Per the germline V gene, CDR1 is SGHTA and CDR2 is FQGNSA. The CDR3 contains 15 residues. The CDR3 sequence is CASSSRQGVAGELFF. In DNA form, the CDR3 reads TGTGCCAGCAGCTCCCGACAGGGGGTCGCCGGGGAGCTGTTTTTT. Supplemented by reference TRBV7-2 and TRBJ2-2, the full variable domain reads GAGVSQSPSNKVTEKGKDVELRCDPISGHTALYWYRQSLGQGLEFLIYFQGNSAPDKSGLPSDRFSAERTGGSVSTLTIQRTQQEDSAVYLCASSSRQGVAGELFFGEGSRLTVL.

This clone came up once. This sequence joins TRBV11-2 and TRBJ2-3, with no clear D. V lost 6 bases, J lost 4 bases, and 11 bases lay in between. The CDR3 totals 13 residues. Germline V gene data show CDR1 as SGHAT and CDR2 as FQNNGV. The CDR3 spells CASRTFGADTQYF. CDR3 coding DNA: TGTGCCAGCAGGACCTTTGGGGCAGATACGCAGTATTTT.

V usage is TRBV4-1 and J usage is TRBJ1-5; TRBD1 might be the D (5 bases). The CDR3 is 14 residues long. Trimming took off 0 bases at V and 4 bases at J, with 7 bases between the two ends. Germline loops: CDR1 MGHRA, CDR2 YSYEKL. In DNA, the CDR3 is TGCGCCAGCAGCCAAGAGGGGGGTAATCAGCCCCAGCATTTT. It is translated as CASSQEGGNQPQHF.

The CDR3 spells CASSEQGRNTEAFF. CDR3 in DNA: TGTGCCAGCAGTGAACAGGGGAGGAACACTGAAGCTTTCTTT. V gene TRBV6-1 combines with J gene TRBJ1-1; perhaps TRBD1 as D (6 bases). Trimming removed 2 bases at V and 1 base at J, with 8 bases between. This CDR3 contains 14 residues. Germline V gene lookup returns CDR1 MNHNS and CDR2 SASEGT.

The J gene is TRBJ2-7, the V gene TRBV9; the D gene is possibly TRBD2 (6 bases). The CDR3 sequence is 15 residues long. The germline gives CDR1 SGDLS, CDR2 YYNGEE. Trimming removed 4 bases at V and 7 bases at J, with 21 bases between. CDR3 nucleotides: TGTGCCAGCAGCTTGAGCCGCCGTTTGGGGGGAGAGCAGTACTTC. Encoded protein: CASSLSRRLGGEQYF.

This chain uses TRBV2 with TRBJ1-4; no firm D call. V was cut by 2 bases and J by 3 bases, with 10 bases left in between. Germline V gene data show CDR1 as SNHLY and CDR2 as FYNNEI. The CDR3 covers 15 residues. In nucleotides, the CDR3 is TGTGCCAGCAGTGAATACGGACGGCCTAATGAAAAACTGTTTTTT. This codes for CASSEYGRPNEKLFF. The full variable domain, with the rest looked up from reference TRBV2 and TRBJ1-4, is EPEVTQTPSHQVTQMGQEVILRCVPISNHLYFYWYRQILGQKVEFLVSFYNNEISEKSEIFDDQFSVERPDGSNFTLKIRSTKLEDSAMYFCASSEYGRPNEKLFFGSGTQLSVL.

The genes are TRBV5-6 and TRBJ1-6; tentative D call: TRBD1 (6 bases). The CDR3 length is 16 residues. Trimming shortened V by 0 bases and J by 9 bases, and 16 bases separated the two germline ends. CDR1 is SGHDT and CDR2 is YYEEEE in the germline V gene. CDR3 DNA: TGTGCCAGCAGCTTGGGGCAGGGGACCCGGAGTTCACCCCTCCACTTT. Residues: CASSLGQGTRSSPLHF.

This clone was found a few times. The chain has TRBV5-1 and TRBJ2-2; TRBD1 matches 8 bases. The germline gives CDR1 SGHRS, CDR2 YFSETQ. The CDR3 covers 16 residues. Trimming took 1 base from V and 2 from J; bases not matched to a gene: 4. CDR3 sequence reads: CASSLRTGINTGELFF. The CDR3, as DNA: TGCGCCAGCAGCTTGCGGACAGGGATTAACACCGGGGAGCTGTTTTTT. The whole variable domain, remainder taken from reference TRBV5-1 and TRBJ2-2, is KAGVTQTPRYLIKTRGQQVTLSCSPISGHRSVSWYQQTPGQGLQFLFEYFSETQRNKGNFPGRFSGRQFSNSRSEMNVSTLELGDSALYLCASSLRTGINTGELFFGEGSRLTVL.

The chain combines TRBV19 with TRBJ2-3; 10 bases match TRBD2. Germline V gives CDR1 LNHDA, CDR2 SQIVND (reference sequence). This CDR3 is 15 amino acids long. The V segment lost 5 bases and the J segment 2 bases; nucleotides outside the gene matches: 4. The CDR3 nucleotides read TGTGCCAGTAGTCCCACTAGCGGGGTCACAGATACGCAGTATTTT. It specifies CASSPTSGVTDTQYF.

CDR3 sequence reads: CASSLSSGSSGNTIYF. CDR3 in DNA: TGTGCCAGCAGCTTAAGTTCGGGGAGCTCTGGAAACACCATATATTTT. The gene calls are TRBV7-8 and TRBJ1-3; D is uncertain. Trimming stripped 2 bases from V and 0 bases from J, with 11 bases between. The CDR3 has 16 amino acids. Germline V gene data show CDR1 as SGHVS and CDR2 as FQNEAQ.

This clone was detected only a few times. The rearrangement joins TRBV6-1 to TRBJ1-5; D call uncertain. Germline V gives CDR1 MNHNS, CDR2 SASEGT. V dropped 4 bases and J dropped 4 bases, with 14 bases sitting between them. The CDR3 is 15 residues long. CDR3 sequence (DNA): TGTGCCAGCAGTGGTAACAGCTACTCTAATCAGCCCCAGCATTTT. Its translation: CASSGNSYSNQPQHF.

This clone was seen a handful of times. The chain has TRBV12-5 and TRBJ1-2, with a weak D call TRBD1 (5 bases). This CDR3 comprises 16 residues. Trimming stripped 3 bases from V and 0 bases from J, with 14 bases between. From germline, CDR1 is LGHNT and CDR2 FRNRAP. CDR3 sequence: CASGFNTDKANYGYTF. The CDR3 bases are TGTGCTAGTGGTTTCAATACGGACAAAGCTAACTATGGCTACACCTTC.

The V gene is TRBV2, the J gene TRBJ1-2; no definite D call. The CDR3 contains 11 residues. CDR1 SNHLY and CDR2 FYNNEI come from the germline V gene. V was pared by 6 bases and J by 2 bases, with 4 bases between. The CDR3 region has the DNA TGTGCCAGCAGGGACAACTATGGCTACACCTTC. Its protein is CASRDNYGYTF. Together with reference TRBV2 and TRBJ1-2, the CDR3 gives the full variable domain: EPEVTQTPSHQVTQMGQEVILRCVPISNHLYFYWYRQILGQKVEFLVSFYNNEISEKSEIFDDQFSVERPDGSNFTLKIRSTKLEDSAMYFCASRDNYGYTFGSGTRLTVV.

The J gene is TRBJ2-5, the V gene TRBV7-6; a possible D gene is TRBD2 (6 bases). The V gene lost 7 bases and the J gene lost 5 bases, with 8 bases spanning the gap. The length of the CDR3 is 11 residues. CDR1 is SGHVS and CDR2 is FNYEAQ in the germline V gene. This CDR3 is CASTRGETQYF. CDR3 DNA: TGTGCCAGCACCCGGGGGGAGACCCAGTACTTC.

The genes are TRBV19 and TRBJ2-1; D remains ambiguous. CDR1 and CDR2 from the germline V gene are LNHDA and SQIVND (reference sequence). Trimming removed 2 bases at V and 9 bases at J, with 8 bases between. This CDR3 contains 12 residues. The CDR3 region has the DNA TGTGCCAGTAGTATACAGGTTGGTGAGCAGTTCTTC. Translating it yields CASSIQVGEQFF.